Reported below is one TCR beta chain. This specimen belongs to a study of blood T cell repertoires in COVID-19. Across the study: Samples taken during acute and convalescent COVID-19 were collected in the United States, Italy and Spain. PBMCs, B-cell-depleted T cells, or T cells were the source of the cDNA or gDNA that made up the material.

The CDR3 is 14 amino acids. The germline V gene encodes CDR1 SGDLS and CDR2 YYNGEE. Between the trimmed V and J ends, which lost 3 bases and 0 bases, there was a span of 10 bases. Authors' analysis steps: Estimated nucleated cell counts came from reference gene primer amplification. Here immunoSEQ multiplex PCR was the method, and the copy in TCRdb shows in-frame clones only, minus some. For V, J and clone size, that table is used; D and trimming come from the DNA. The sample contains about 230,000 clones, under 90% of which appear only once. This chain uses TRBV9 with TRBJ2-7; the D gene is possibly TRBD2 (6 bases). Input material: peripheral blood. The source of this sequence is a man in his fifties with COVID-19, enrolled during active disease. As DNA, the CDR3 is TGTGCCAGCAGCGGCGGGGCCCGCTCCTACGAGCAGTACTTC. It encodes CASSGGARSYEQYF.